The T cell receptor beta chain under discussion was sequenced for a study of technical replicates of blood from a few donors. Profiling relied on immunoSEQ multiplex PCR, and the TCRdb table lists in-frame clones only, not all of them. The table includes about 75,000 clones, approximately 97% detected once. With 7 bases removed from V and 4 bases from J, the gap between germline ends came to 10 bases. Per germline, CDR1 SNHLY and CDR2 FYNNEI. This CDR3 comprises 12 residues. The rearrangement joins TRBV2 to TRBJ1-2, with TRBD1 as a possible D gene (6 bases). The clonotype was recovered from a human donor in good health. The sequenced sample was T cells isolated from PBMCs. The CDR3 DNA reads TGTGCCAGCAACGGACAGACCTATGGCTACACCTTC. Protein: CASNGQTYGYTF.